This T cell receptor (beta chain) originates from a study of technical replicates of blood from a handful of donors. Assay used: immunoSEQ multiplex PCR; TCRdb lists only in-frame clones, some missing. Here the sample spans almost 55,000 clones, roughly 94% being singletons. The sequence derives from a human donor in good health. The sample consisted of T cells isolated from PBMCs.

The CDR3, as DNA: TGCGCCAGCAGTGAGTTTTCGGACAGGGGAAATTACGAGCAGTACTTC. Its protein is CASSEFSDRGNYEQYF. The rearrangement links TRBV10-2 to TRBJ2-7, with TRBD1 matching 9 bases. CDR1 WSHSY and CDR2 SAAADI come from the germline V gene. The CDR3 runs to 16 residues. V was clipped by 1 base and J by 4 bases; unmatched bases: 8.